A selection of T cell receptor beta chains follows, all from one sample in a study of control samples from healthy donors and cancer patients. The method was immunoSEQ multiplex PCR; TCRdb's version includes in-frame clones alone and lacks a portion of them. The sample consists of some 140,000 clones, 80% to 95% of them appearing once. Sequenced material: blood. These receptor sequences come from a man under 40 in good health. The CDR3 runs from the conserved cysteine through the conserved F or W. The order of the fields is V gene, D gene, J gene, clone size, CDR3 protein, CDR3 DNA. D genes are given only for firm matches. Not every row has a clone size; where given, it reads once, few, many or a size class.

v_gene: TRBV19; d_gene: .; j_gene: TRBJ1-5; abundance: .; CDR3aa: CATSGSRSGNQPQHF; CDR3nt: TGTGCCACCTCAGGTAGTCGATCGGGCAATCAGCCCCAGCATTTT
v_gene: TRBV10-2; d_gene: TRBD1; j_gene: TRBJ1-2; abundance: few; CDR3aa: CASSEDRVHGYTF; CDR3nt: TGCGCCAGCAGTGAGGACAGGGTTCATGGCTACACCTTC
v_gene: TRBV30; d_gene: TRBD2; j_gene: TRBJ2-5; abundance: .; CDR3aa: CAWKGRGGTSGRQETQYF; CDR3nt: TGTGCCTGGAAAGGAAGAGGGGGGACTAGCGGGCGCCAAGAGACCCAGTACTTC
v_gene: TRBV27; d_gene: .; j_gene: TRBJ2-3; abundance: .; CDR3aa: CASTPTGTLGYTQYF; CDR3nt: TGTGCCAGCACCCCTACCGGGACGCTCGGTTATACGCAGTATTTT
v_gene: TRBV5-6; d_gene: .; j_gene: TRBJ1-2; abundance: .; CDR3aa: CASSLGQELGYTF; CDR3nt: TGTGCCAGCAGCTTGGGGCAAGAGTTGGGCTACACCTTC
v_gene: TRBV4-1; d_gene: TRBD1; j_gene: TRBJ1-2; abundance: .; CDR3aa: CASSQVLTGDYGYTF; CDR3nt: TGCGCCAGCAGCCAAGTCCTAACAGGGGATTATGGCTACACCTTC
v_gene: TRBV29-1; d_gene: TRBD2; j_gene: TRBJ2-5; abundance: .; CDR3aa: CSFKVGTSEQETQYF; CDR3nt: TGCAGCTTTAAAGTCGGGACTAGCGAGCAAGAGACCCAGTACTTC
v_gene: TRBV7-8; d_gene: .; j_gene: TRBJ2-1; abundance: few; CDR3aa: CASSLGGEGNEQFF; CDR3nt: TGTGCCAGCAGCTTAGGAGGAGAGGGCAATGAGCAGTTCTTC
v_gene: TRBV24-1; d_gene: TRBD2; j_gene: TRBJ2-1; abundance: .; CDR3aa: CATSDLRLAGVNEQFF; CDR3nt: TGTGCCACCAGTGATTTGCGACTAGCGGGAGTTAATGAGCAGTTCTTC
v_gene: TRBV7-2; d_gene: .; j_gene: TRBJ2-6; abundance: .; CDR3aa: CASSLNRASGANVLTF; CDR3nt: TGTGCCAGCAGCTTAAACCGTGCCTCTGGGGCCAACGTCCTGACTTTC
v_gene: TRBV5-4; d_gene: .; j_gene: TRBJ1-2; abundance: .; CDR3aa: CASSQDGLYGYTF; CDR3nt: TGTGCCAGCAGCCAAGACGGTCTCTATGGCTACACCTTC
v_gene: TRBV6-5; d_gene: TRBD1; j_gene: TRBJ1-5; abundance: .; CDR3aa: CASRETGVDQPQHF; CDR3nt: TGTGCCAGCAGGGAGACAGGGGTGGATCAGCCCCAGCATTTT
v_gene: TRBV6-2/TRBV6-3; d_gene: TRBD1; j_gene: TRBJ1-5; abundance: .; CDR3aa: CASSTRDRSNQPQHF; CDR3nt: TGTGCCAGCAGTACTCGGGACAGAAGCAATCAGCCCCAGCATTTT
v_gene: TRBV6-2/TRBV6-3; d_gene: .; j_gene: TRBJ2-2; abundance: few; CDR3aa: CASSYVGELFF; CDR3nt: TGTGCCAGCAGTTACGTCGGGGAGCTGTTTTTT
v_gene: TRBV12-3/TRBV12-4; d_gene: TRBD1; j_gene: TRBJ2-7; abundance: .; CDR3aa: CASTIQGNYEQYF; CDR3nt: TGTGCCAGCACCATACAGGGGAACTACGAGCAGTACTTC
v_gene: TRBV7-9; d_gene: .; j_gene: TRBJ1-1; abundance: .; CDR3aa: CASSFGVGTEAFF; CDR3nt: TGTGCCAGCAGCTTCGGGGTAGGCACTGAAGCTTTCTTT
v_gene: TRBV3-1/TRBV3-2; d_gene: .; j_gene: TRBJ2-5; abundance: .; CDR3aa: CASSLGGGSETQYF; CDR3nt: TGTGCCAGCAGCCTAGGAGGGGGATCGGAGACCCAGTACTTC
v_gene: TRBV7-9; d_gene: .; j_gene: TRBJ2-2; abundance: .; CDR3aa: CASSGANTGELFF; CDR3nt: TGTGCCAGCAGCGGGGCGAACACCGGGGAGCTGTTTTTT
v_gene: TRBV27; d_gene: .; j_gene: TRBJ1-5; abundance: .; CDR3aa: CASRAAEPNQPQHF; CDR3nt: TGTGCCAGCAGAGCGGCCGAACCCAATCAGCCCCAGCATTTT
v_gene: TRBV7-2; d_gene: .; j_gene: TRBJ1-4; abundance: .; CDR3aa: CASSLSSDSNEKLFF; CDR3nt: TGTGCCAGCAGCTTATCTTCGGACAGTAATGAAAAACTGTTTTTT
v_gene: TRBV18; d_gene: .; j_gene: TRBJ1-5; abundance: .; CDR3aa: CASSPGFLKTGSNQPQHF; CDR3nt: TGTGCCAGCTCACCAGGATTTTTAAAAACAGGCAGCAATCAGCCCCAGCATTTT
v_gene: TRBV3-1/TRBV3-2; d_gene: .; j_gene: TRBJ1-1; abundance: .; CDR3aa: CASSQASASMNTEAFF; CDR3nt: TGTGCCAGCAGCCAAGCCTCCGCCAGCATGAACACTGAAGCTTTCTTT
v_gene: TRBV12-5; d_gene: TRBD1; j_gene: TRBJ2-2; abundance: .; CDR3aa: CASGLVWTGGVTNTGELFF; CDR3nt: TGTGCTAGTGGTTTGGTTTGGACAGGGGGCGTCACGAACACCGGGGAGCTGTTTTTT
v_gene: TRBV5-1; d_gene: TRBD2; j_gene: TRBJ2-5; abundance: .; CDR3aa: CACGGVGQETQYF; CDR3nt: TGCGCCTGCGGGGGAGTCGGACAAGAGACCCAGTACTTC
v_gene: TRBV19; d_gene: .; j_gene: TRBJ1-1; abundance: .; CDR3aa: CASSPGTEAFF; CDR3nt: TGTGCCAGTAGCCCGGGCACTGAAGCTTTCTTT
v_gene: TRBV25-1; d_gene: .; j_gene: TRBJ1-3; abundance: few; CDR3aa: CASSDAGNTIYF; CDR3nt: TGTGCCAGCAGTGACGCTGGAAACACCATATATTTT
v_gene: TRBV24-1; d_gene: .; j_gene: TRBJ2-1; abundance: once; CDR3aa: CATSDLTVNSYNEQFF; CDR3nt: TGTGCCACCAGTGATTTGACAGTAAACTCCTACAATGAGCAGTTCTTC
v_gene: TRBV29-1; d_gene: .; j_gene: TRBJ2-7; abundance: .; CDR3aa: CSVVQGSAYEQYF; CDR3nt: TGCAGCGTCGTTCAGGGAAGCGCCTACGAGCAGTACTTC
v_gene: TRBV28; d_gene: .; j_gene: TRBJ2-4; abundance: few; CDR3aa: CASSLQQGTKYF; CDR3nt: TGTGCCAGCAGTCTTCAACAGGGAACTAAGTACTTC
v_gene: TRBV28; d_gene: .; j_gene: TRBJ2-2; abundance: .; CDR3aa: CASSLWTPNTGELFF; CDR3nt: TGTGCCAGCAGTTTATGGACCCCGAACACCGGGGAGCTGTTTTTT
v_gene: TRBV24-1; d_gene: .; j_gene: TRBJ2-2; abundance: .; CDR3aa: CATSGNRLVGELFF; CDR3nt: TGTGCCACCAGTGGAAACCGTCTGGTCGGGGAGCTGTTTTTT
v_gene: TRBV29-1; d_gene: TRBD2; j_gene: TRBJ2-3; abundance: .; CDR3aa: CSVVRLTSVNTDTQYF; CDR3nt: TGCAGCGTGGTCCGGTTGACTAGCGTAAACACAGATACGCAGTATTTT
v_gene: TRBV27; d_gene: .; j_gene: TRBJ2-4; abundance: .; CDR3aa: CASSLGPPLAKNIQYF; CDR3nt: TGTGCCAGCAGTTTGGGGCCGCCACTAGCCAAAAACATTCAGTACTTC
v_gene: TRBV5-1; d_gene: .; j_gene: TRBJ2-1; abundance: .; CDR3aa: CASSGLTAGTRYNEQFF; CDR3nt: TGCGCCAGCAGCGGTTTGACTGCGGGAACTCGTTACAATGAGCAGTTCTTC
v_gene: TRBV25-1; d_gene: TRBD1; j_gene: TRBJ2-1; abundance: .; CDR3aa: CASSGRTGYSYDNEQFF; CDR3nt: TGTGCCAGCAGTGGCAGGACAGGTTATTCTTACGACAATGAGCAGTTCTTC
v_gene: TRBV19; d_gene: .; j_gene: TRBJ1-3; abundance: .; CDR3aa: CASSSPRGNTIYF; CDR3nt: TGTGCCAGTAGTTCGCCTCGCGGAAACACCATATATTTT
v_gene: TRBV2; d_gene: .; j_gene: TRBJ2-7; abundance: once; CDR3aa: CASSSWDLYEQYF; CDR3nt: TGTGCCAGCAGCAGCTGGGACTTATACGAGCAGTACTTC
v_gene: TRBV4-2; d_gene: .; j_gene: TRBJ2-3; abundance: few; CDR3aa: CASSQSLETDTQYF; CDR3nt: TGTGCCAGCAGCCAGTCACTAGAAACAGATACGCAGTATTTT
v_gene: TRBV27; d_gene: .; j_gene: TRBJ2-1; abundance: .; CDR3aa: CASSSTKSSYNEQFF; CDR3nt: TGTGCCAGCAGTTCGACTAAAAGCTCCTACAATGAGCAGTTCTTC
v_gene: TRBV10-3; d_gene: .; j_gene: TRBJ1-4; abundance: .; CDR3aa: CAISESIKRQLFF; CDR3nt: TGTGCCATCAGTGAGTCGATTAAGCGCCAACTGTTTTTT
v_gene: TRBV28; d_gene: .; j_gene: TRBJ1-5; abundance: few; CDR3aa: CASSLGQPQHF; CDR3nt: TGTGCCAGCAGTTTAGGTCAGCCCCAGCATTTT
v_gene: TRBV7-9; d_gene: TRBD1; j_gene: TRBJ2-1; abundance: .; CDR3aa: CASRYRGNFDEQFF; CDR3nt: TGTGCCAGCAGATACAGGGGCAACTTTGATGAGCAGTTCTTC
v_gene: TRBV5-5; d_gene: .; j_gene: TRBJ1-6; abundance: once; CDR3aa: CASSLGLNSPLHF; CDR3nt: TGTGCCAGCAGCTTGGGCCTAAATTCACCCCTCCACTTT
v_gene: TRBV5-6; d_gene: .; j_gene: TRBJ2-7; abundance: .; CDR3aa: CASSRRESYYEQYF; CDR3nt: TGTGCCAGCAGCCGACGTGAGTCTTACTACGAGCAGTACTTC
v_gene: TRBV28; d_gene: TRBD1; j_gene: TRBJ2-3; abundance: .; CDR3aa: CASEQGAGDTQYF; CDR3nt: TGTGCAAGTGAACAGGGGGCAGGAGATACGCAGTATTTT
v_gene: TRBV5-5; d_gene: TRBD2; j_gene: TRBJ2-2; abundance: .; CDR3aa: CASNPLAGGVGELFF; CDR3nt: TGTGCCAGCAACCCTCTAGCGGGTGGGGTCGGGGAGCTGTTTTTT
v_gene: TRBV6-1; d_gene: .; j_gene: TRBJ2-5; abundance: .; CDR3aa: CASSEVPQGLLKETQYF; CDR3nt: TGTGCCAGCAGTGAGGTGCCCCAGGGACTTCTTAAAGAGACCCAGTACTTC
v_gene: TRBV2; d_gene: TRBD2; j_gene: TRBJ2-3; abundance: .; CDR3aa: CASSEGLAGGFADTQYF; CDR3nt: TGTGCCAGCAGTGAAGGACTAGCGGGAGGGTTCGCAGATACGCAGTATTTT
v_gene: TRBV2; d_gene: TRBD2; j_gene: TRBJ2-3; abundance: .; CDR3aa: CASSAGLAVTDTQYF; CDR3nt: TGTGCCAGCAGTGCCGGACTAGCGGTCACAGATACGCAGTATTTT
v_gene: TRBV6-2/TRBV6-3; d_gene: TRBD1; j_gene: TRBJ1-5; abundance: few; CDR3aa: CASSYSSGTGVRNQPQHF; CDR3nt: TGTGCCAGCAGTTACTCATCCGGGACAGGGGTGCGCAATCAGCCCCAGCATTTT
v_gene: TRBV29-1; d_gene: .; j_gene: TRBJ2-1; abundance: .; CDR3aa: CSVDLGGYEQFF; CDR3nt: TGCAGCGTTGATCTGGGCGGCTATGAGCAGTTCTTC
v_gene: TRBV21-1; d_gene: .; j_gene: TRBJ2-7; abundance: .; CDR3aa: CASSRQGRFSYEQYF; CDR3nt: TGTGCCAGCAGCAGACAGGGGCGCTTCTCCTACGAGCAGTACTTC
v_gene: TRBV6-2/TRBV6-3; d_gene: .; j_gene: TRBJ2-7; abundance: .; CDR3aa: CASSGRSYSYEQYF; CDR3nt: TGTGCCAGCAGTGGGAGGTCCTACTCCTACGAGCAGTACTTC
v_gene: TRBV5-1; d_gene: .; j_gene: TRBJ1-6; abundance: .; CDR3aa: CASSPGPPHVVGSPLHF; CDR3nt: TGCGCCAGCAGCCCGGGACCCCCTCACGTTGTTGGTTCACCCCTCCACTTT
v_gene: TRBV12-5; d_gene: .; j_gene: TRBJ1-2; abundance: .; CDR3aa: CASGPPGLIYGYTF; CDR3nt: TGTGCTAGTGGTCCTCCGGGTCTCATCTATGGCTACACCTTC